There are a few counts of the clone carrying this T cell receptor beta chain. Unique molecular identifiers were built into the TCRbeta library. In TCRdb, the PCR reads were re-called with MiXCR into one record per CDR3 protein. The table includes 150,000 to 200,000 distinct CDR3 sequences, around 6.8% detected once. The record originates from a study of T-cell reconstitution after alpha-beta-depleted transplantation in children. The specimen was PBMCs from the stem cell graft donor, collected from the stem cell graft. The sequence was obtained from a human donor who donated a stem cell graft to a child with Wiskott-Aldrich syndrome.

The CDR3 coding sequence is TGTGCCAGCAGTCCGTCACAGGTCAATCAGCCCCAGCATTTT. Translation: CASSPSQVNQPQHF. The V call is TRBV14, the J call TRBJ1-5; D possibly corresponds to TRBD1 (5 bases). V dropped 6 bases and J dropped 3 bases, with 12 bases sitting between them. Germline CDR1 SGHDN, CDR2 FVKESK. CDR3 length: 14 amino acids.